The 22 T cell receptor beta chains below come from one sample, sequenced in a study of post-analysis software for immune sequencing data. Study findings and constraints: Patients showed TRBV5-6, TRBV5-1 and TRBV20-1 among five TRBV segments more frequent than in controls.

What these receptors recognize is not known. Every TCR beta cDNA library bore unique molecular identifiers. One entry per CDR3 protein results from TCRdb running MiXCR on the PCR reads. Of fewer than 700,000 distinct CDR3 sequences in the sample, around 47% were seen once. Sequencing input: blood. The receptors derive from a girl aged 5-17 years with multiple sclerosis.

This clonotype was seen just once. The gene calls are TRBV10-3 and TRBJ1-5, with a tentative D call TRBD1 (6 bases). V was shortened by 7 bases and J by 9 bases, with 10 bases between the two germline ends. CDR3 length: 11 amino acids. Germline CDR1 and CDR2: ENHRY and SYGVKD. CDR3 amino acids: CAIKGGGPQHF. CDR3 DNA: TGTGCCATCAAGGGAGGGGGGCCCCAGCATTTT.

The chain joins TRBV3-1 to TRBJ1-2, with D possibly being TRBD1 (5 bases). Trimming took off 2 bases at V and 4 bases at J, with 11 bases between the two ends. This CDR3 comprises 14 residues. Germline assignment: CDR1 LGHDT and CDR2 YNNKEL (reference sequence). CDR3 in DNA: TGTGCCAGCAGCCAACGCCGGACACCCTATGGCTACACCTTC. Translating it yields CASSQRRTPYGYTF.

CDR3 bases: TGCGCCAGCAGCCCAAACATAATGGGGGAAAATGGCTACACCTTC. The encoded protein is CASSPNIMGENGYTF. The chain employs TRBV5-1 and TRBJ1-2; weak D call: TRBD1 (5 bases). Trimming removed 4 bases at V and 6 bases at J, with 19 bases between. The CDR3 is made up of 15 amino acids. Germline CDR1 is SGHRS and CDR2 is YFSETQ.

The CDR3 protein is CASSLYRGTDTQYF. DNA for the CDR3: TGTGCCAGCAGCTTATATAGGGGCACAGATACGCAGTATTTT. The chain is built from TRBV11-3 and TRBJ2-3; no firm D call. The germline CDR1 and CDR2 sequences are SGHNT and YENEEA. V lost 2 bases, J lost 1 base, and 7 bases lay in between. This CDR3 contains 14 residues.

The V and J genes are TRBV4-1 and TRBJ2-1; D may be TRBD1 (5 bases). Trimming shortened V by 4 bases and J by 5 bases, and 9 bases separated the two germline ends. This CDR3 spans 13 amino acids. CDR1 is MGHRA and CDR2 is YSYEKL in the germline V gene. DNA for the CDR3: TGCGCCAGCAGCCCGCTAGGGGACAATGAGCAGTTCTTC. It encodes CASSPLGDNEQFF.

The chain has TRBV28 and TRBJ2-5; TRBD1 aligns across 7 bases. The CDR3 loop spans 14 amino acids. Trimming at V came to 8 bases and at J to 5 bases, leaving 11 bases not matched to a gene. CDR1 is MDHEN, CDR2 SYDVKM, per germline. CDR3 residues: CASRDSEGEETQYF. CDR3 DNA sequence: TGTGCCAGCCGGGACAGCGAAGGCGAGGAGACCCAGTACTTC.

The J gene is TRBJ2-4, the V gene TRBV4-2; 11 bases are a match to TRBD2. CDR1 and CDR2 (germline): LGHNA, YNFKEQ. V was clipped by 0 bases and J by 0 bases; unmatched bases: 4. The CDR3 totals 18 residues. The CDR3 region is CASSQDQTSGIAKNIQYF. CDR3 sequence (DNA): TGTGCCAGCAGCCAAGATCAGACTAGCGGGATAGCCAAAAACATTCAGTACTTC.

Written as DNA, the CDR3 is TGTGCCAGCAGGGCCGGACTAGCCCCCCGAGAGACCCAGTACTTC. Its translation is CASRAGLAPRETQYF. The chain employs TRBV6-1 and TRBJ2-5, with 8 nucleotides matching TRBD2. This CDR3 has 15 residues. V lost 6 bases, J lost 4 bases, and 10 bases stayed unmatched. In germline, CDR1 is MNHNS, CDR2 SASEGT.

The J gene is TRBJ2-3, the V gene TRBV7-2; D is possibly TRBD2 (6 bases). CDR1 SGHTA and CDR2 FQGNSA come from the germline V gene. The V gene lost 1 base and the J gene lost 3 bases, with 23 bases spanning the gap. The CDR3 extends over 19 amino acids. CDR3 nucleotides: TGTGCCAGCAGCTTAGGGAGGAGGGGACGGGCCTACGGGACAGATACGCAGTATTTT. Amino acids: CASSLGRRGRAYGTDTQYF.

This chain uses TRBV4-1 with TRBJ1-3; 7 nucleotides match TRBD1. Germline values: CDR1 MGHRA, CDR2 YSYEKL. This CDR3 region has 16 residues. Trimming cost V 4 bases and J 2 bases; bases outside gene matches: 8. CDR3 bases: TGCGCCAGCAGCCCAGATCCCGGGACAGCTGGAAACACCATATATTTT. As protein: CASSPDPGTAGNTIYF.

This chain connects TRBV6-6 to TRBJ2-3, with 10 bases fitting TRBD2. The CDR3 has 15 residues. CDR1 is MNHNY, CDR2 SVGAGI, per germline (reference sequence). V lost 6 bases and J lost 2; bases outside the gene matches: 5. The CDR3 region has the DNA TGTGCCAGCAGCACCGGGACTAGCGACACAGATACGCAGTATTTT. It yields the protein CASSTGTSDTDTQYF.

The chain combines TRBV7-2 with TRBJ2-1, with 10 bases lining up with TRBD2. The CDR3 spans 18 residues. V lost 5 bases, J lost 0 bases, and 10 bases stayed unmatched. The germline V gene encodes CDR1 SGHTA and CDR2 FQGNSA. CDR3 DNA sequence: TGTGCCAGCAGCCCTAAGACTAGCGGGTTTAGCTCCTACAATGAGCAGTTCTTC. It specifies CASSPKTSGFSSYNEQFF.

The CDR3 DNA reads TGCAGCGTTGAACCCGGACTAGCGGGAGAAGGCAATGAGCAGTTCTTC. It yields the protein CSVEPGLAGEGNEQFF. The V and J genes are TRBV29-1 and TRBJ2-1; 13 bases agree with TRBD2. V trimming: 2 bases; J trimming: 6 bases; junction bases outside the gene matches: 7. Germline V gene data show CDR1 as SQVTM and CDR2 as ANQGSEA. The CDR3 is 16 residues long.

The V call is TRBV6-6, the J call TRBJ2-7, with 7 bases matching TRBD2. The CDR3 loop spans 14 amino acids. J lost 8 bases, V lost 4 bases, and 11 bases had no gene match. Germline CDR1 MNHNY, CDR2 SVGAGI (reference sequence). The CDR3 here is CASSSDLAARQQYF. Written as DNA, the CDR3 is TGTGCCAGCAGTTCCGACCTAGCGGCCCGTCAGCAGTACTTC.

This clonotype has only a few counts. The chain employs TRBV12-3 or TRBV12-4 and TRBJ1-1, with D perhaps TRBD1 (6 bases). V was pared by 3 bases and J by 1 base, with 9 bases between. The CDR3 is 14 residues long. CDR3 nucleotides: TGTGCCAGCAGTTTCACAGGGAGGAACACTGAAGCTTTCTTT. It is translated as CASSFTGRNTEAFF.

CDR3 sequence reads: CASSPWTGANYGYTF. The DNA for the CDR3 is TGTGCCAGCAGCCCTTGGACAGGGGCTAACTATGGCTACACCTTC. V usage is TRBV7-2 and J usage is TRBJ1-2; TRBD1 agrees at 9 bases. CDR1 is SGHTA, CDR2 FQGNSA, per germline. The CDR3 has 15 amino acids. The trim removed 5 bases at V and 0 bases at J, leaving 4 bases unmatched.

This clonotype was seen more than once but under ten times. This CDR3 is CASSFGQNTEAFF. The CDR3, as DNA: TGTGCCAGCAGTTTTGGACAGAACACTGAAGCTTTCTTT. The chain uses TRBV12-3 or TRBV12-4 and TRBJ1-1; D is perhaps TRBD1 (5 bases). V shed 3 bases and J shed 1 base, with 6 bases lying between them. The CDR3 extends over 13 amino acids.

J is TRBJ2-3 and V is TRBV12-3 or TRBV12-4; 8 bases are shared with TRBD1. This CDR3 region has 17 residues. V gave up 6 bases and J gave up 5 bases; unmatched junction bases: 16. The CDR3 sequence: CASRSILQGVTGDTQYF. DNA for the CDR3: TGTGCCAGCAGATCGATCTTACAGGGGGTGACGGGAGATACGCAGTATTTT.

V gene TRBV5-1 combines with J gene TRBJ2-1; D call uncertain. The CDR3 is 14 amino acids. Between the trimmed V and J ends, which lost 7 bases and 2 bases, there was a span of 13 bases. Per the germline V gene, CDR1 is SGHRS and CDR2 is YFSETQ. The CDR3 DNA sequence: TGCGCCAGCGGACGACCCGACCCCTACAATGAGCAGTTCTTC. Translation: CASGRPDPYNEQFF.

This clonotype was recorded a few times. CDR3 region: CASSQHPGHTTPGTQYF. The CDR3 DNA is TGTGCCAGCAGCCAACATCCGGGACACACTACGCCGGGGACCCAGTACTTC. This sequence joins TRBV14 and TRBJ2-5, with D perhaps TRBD1 (6 bases). Germline-derived CDR1 and CDR2 are SGHDN and FVKESK. CDR3 length: 17 residues. V was pared by 2 bases and J by 7 bases, with 23 bases between.

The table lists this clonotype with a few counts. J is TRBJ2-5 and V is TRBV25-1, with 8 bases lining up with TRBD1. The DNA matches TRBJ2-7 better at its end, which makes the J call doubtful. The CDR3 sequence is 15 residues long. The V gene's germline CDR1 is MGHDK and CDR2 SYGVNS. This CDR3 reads CASSDAGTGEYEQYF. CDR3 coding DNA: TGTGCCAGCAGTGACGCCGGGACAGGAGAGTACGAGCAGTACTTC.

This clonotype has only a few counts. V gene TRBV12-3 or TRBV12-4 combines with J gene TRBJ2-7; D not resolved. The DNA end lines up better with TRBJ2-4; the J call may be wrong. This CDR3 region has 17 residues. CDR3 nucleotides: TGTGCCAGCAGTTTAGTCAGGACCGAAATATACAAAAACATTCAGTACTTC. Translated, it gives CASSLVRTEIYKNIQYF.